Below are 8 T cell receptor beta chains sequenced from a single sample in a study of T cell responses to AZD1222 COVID-19 vaccine. Only in-frame clones appear in the TCRdb table, and some are missing; sequencing was by immunoSEQ multiplex PCR. The sample lists approximately 94,000 clones; approximately 90% were seen once. The starting material was peripheral blood, obtained on day 0 of AZD1222 vaccination. The receptors originated from an adult in good health.

The chain combines TRBV27 with TRBJ1-1; D perhaps matches TRBD1 (6 bases). The CDR3 extends over 15 amino acids. Germline V lookup: CDR1 MNHEY, CDR2 SMNVEV (reference sequence). V was shortened by 4 bases and J by 5 bases, with 17 bases between the two germline ends. CDR3 region: CASSSGVSLGTEAFF. The CDR3 bases are TGTGCCAGCAGTTCAGGGGTCTCCCTGGGTACTGAAGCTTTCTTT.

The chain links TRBV7-2 to TRBJ1-1; the match to TRBD1 covers 9 bases. Per the germline V gene, CDR1 is SGHTA and CDR2 is FQGNSA. Trimming took 5 bases from V and 8 from J; bases not matched to a gene: 9. This CDR3 is built from 14 residues. CDR3 region: CASSPRQGVSEAFF. CDR3 nucleotide sequence: TGTGCCAGCAGCCCGCGACAGGGGGTATCGGAAGCTTTCTTT.

This clone was counted once. The CDR3 DNA follows: TGTGCCAGTGGGCCCAGTGGGTCCCACGAGCAGTACTTC. Residues: CASGPSGSHEQYF. The chain carries TRBV19 and TRBJ2-7; D remains ambiguous. V was shortened by 8 bases and J by 5 bases, with 16 bases between the two germline ends. Germline V lookup: CDR1 LNHDA, CDR2 SQIVND (reference sequence). The CDR3 sequence is 13 residues long.

In regard to this clone: Within the sample, other DNA sequences also encode this same CDR3. V and J are TRBV27 and TRBJ2-6; D is unclear. The CDR3 consists of 13 residues. CDR1 is MNHEY, CDR2 SMNVEV, per germline (reference sequence). Trimming removed 5 bases from V and 4 bases from J, with 6 bases in between. Here the CDR3 reads CASSPSGANVLTF. The CDR3 DNA reads as TGTGCCAGCAGTCCCAGCGGGGCCAACGTCCTGACTTTC.

This chain connects TRBV7-9 to TRBJ2-2; D is possibly TRBD1 or TRBD2 (5 bases each). Trimming shortened V by 5 bases and J by 4 bases, and 14 bases separated the two germline ends. There are 15 residues in the CDR3. Germline-derived CDR1 and CDR2 are SEHNR and FQNEAQ (reference sequence). The CDR3 nucleotides read TGTGCCAGCAGCCCACGGTGGGGGTCCACCGGGGAGCTGTTTTTT. Residues: CASSPRWGSTGELFF.

The chain combines TRBV6-5 with TRBJ2-7; 7 bases map to TRBD1. CDR3 size: 13 residues. Per the germline V gene, CDR1 is MNHEY and CDR2 is SVGAGI. J gave up 2 bases and V 2 bases, and 0 bases lay outside the gene matches. This CDR3 reads CASSYDRAYEQYF. The CDR3 DNA follows: TGTGCCAGCAGTTACGACAGGGCCTACGAGCAGTACTTC.

The rearrangement joins TRBV5-8 to TRBJ2-1, with 10 bases fitting TRBD2. The CDR3 totals 17 residues. Germline lookup yields CDR1 SGHTS and CDR2 YDEGEE. Trimming cost V 0 bases and J 6 bases; bases outside gene matches: 9. The CDR3 DNA follows: TGTGCCAGCAGCTTGGCCGTGGCTAGCGGGAGTCGCAATGAGCAGTTCTTC. Amino acids: CASSLAVASGSRNEQFF.

The CDR3 here is CASTHQGTALEAFF. The CDR3 nucleotides are TGTGCCAGCACCCACCAGGGGACCGCTCTTGAAGCTTTCTTT. J is TRBJ1-1 and V is TRBV6-5; a possible D gene is TRBD1 (6 bases). In germline, CDR1 is MNHEY, CDR2 SVGAGI. The CDR3 length is 14 residues. With 7 bases removed from V and 7 bases from J, the gap between germline ends came to 19 bases.